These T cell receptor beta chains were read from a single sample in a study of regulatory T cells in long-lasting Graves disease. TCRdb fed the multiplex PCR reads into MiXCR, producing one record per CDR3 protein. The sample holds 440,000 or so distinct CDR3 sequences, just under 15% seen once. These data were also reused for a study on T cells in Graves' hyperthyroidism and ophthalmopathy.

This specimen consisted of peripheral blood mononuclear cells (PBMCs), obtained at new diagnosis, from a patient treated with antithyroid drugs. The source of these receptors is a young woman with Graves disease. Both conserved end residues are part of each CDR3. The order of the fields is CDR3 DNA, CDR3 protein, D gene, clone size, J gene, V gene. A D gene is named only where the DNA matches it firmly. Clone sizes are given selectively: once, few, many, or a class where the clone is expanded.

TGTGCCAGCTCACCAACAAATCGGGGGGCTAGCACAGATACGCAGTATTTT CASSPTNRGASTDTQYF . few TRBJ2-3 TRBV18
TGTGCCAGCAGCTTCGGGACAGCCTCCTACGAGCAGTACTTC CASSFGTASYEQYF TRBD1 . TRBJ2-7 TRBV7-9
TGTGCCAGCAGTGGCCGGACTAGCGGGAGAAATACGCAGTATTTT CASSGRTSGRNTQYF TRBD2 . TRBJ2-3 TRBV6-1
TGTGCCAGCAGCCCTACGACTAGCGGTAGGGGAAACATTCAGTACTTC CASSPTTSGRGNIQYF TRBD2 . TRBJ2-4 TRBV12-3/TRBV12-4
TGTGCCAGCAGCTCTACCGGGGGCGGGGTCCGGAGGAATGAGCAGTTCTTC CASSSTGGGVRRNEQFF . many TRBJ2-1 TRBV7-9
TGTGCCAGCAGCCTTACAAGGACGTTGAACAATCAGCCCCAGCATTTT CASSLTRTLNNQPQHF . few TRBJ1-5 TRBV7-2
TGTGCCAGTAGTAGCAGGGGAGGTGGCTACACCTTC CASSSRGGGYTF . many TRBJ1-2 TRBV19
TGTGCCAGCAGCCACGGACAGGTTAATGAAAAACTGTTTTTT CASSHGQVNEKLFF TRBD1 few TRBJ1-4 TRBV5-5
TGTGCCAGCAGCTTTAGCCCCCTGACTAGCGGGAACACAGATACGCAGTATTTT CASSFSPLTSGNTDTQYF TRBD2 few TRBJ2-3 TRBV7-3
TGTGCCAGCAGTCTAACTCGGGATACGCAGTATTTT CASSLTRDTQYF . many TRBJ2-3 TRBV27
TGCGCCAGCTCGGACAGCGTCCGAGAGACCCAGTACTTC CASSDSVRETQYF . . TRBJ2-5 TRBV5-1
TGTGCCAGCAGCTTAACAGGGGTGATTTCCACTGAAGCTTTCTTT CASSLTGVISTEAFF TRBD1 many TRBJ1-1 TRBV13
TGTGCCAGCAGCTCCAGGCTAGCGGACTCCTACGAGCAGTACTTC CASSSRLADSYEQYF TRBD2 few TRBJ2-7 TRBV7-2
TGTGCCAGCAGTTACCGCCGCTTCAGCTCCTACAATGAGCAGTTCTTC CASSYRRFSSYNEQFF . many TRBJ2-1 TRBV6-2/TRBV6-3
TGTGCCAGCAGCTTCAGGGGCGGGCAGCCCCAGCATTTT CASSFRGGQPQHF . few TRBJ1-5 TRBV7-9
TGTGCCAGCAGTGACTCGGGAGCCAACAATGAGCAGTTCTTC CASSDSGANNEQFF . few TRBJ2-1 TRBV6-4
TGTGCCAGCACCCCGGCTCGGCAGGGAAGGTTCAATGAGCAGTTCTTC CASTPARQGRFNEQFF . once TRBJ2-1 TRBV7-2
TGTGCCAGCAGCTTAGGGCTAGCGACGGGCAATGAGCAGTTCTTC CASSLGLATGNEQFF . many TRBJ2-1 TRBV11-3
TGTGCCAGCTCACCACCGGCCCGGGACACACCCTACGAGCAGTACTTC CASSPPARDTPYEQYF . many TRBJ2-7 TRBV18
TGTGCCACCTCGACAGGGAGACTTATTCTGAACACTGAAGCTTTCTTT CATSTGRLILNTEAFF TRBD1 . TRBJ1-1 TRBV28
TGTGCTAGTGGTTTGGCCTCCTTGGGGGGGGGCAATCAGCCCCAGCATTTT CASGLASLGGGNQPQHF . few TRBJ1-5 TRBV12-5
TGTGCCTGGTCTACAGAAGGTAGCTATGGCTACACCTTC CAWSTEGSYGYTF . many TRBJ1-2 TRBV30
TGTGCCAGCACCCAAGGGGGGATGAACACTGAAGCTTTCTTT CASTQGGMNTEAFF . many TRBJ1-1 TRBV11-2
TGTGCCAGCAGCGTAGGTGACGCAACTAATGAAAAACTGTTTTTT CASSVGDATNEKLFF . few TRBJ1-4 TRBV9
TGTGCCAGTAGTCCGGAGGCAGATACGCAGTATTTT CASSPEADTQYF . few TRBJ2-3 TRBV19
TGTGCCAGCAGTGTCACTAGCGGGCTGGGGTTCTTC CASSVTSGLGFF TRBD2 . TRBJ2-1 TRBV6-2/TRBV6-3
TGTGCCAGCATGTTGGACACGCTAAATCAGCCCCAGCATTTT CASMLDTLNQPQHF . . TRBJ1-5 TRBV2
TGTGCCAGTAGGGACCGCGGGGGCGGTAGGAGCACTGAAGCTTTCTTT CASRDRGGGRSTEAFF . . TRBJ1-1 TRBV19
TGCGCCAGCAGCGTGACGGGACAGGGGGTTGCCGGGGAGCTGTTTTTT CASSVTGQGVAGELFF TRBD1 few TRBJ2-2 TRBV5-1
TGTGCCAGCGTAAGGGAGGTGAGCGGGGATGAGCAGTTCTTC CASVREVSGDEQFF TRBD2 many TRBJ2-1 TRBV2
TGTGCCAGCAGCGCCTCCCTTACGAGCTCCTACAATGAGCAGTTCTTC CASSASLTSSYNEQFF . few TRBJ2-1 TRBV7-9
TGTGCCAGCAGCTTTGACAGACGGGAGACCCAGTACTTC CASSFDRRETQYF . . TRBJ2-5 TRBV7-3
TGTGCCAGCAGCCCACCTCCCCCAGATTTTGGCTACACCTTC CASSPPPPDFGYTF . few TRBJ1-2 TRBV5-6
TGTGCCAGCTCACCACCGAGGGGACAGGCTACTCCCCCCACCCAAGAGACCCAGTACTTC CASSPPRGQATPPTQETQYF TRBD1 once TRBJ2-5 TRBV18
TGTGCCTGGAGCGTGAGCGGGACGAGAGATACGCAGTATTTT CAWSVSGTRDTQYF TRBD2 . TRBJ2-3 TRBV30
TGTGCCAGCAACCCCGACAGTAGCAATCAGCCCCAGCATTTT CASNPDSSNQPQHF . . TRBJ1-5 TRBV6-1
TGTGCCAGCAGCTCCTCAGCGGGCCAAGAGACCCAGTACTTC CASSSSAGQETQYF . many TRBJ2-5 TRBV7-3
TGTGCCAGCAGTTCCCCTCCCTCGGCAGGGACCTACGAGCAGTACTTC CASSSPPSAGTYEQYF . many TRBJ2-7 TRBV28
TGTGCCAGCAGCCAAGCAGAAGCCGGGGAGCTGTTTTTT CASSQAEAGELFF . . TRBJ2-2 TRBV4-2
TGTGCCAGCAGCCCCCCCCCTGTGGGGGGCAATGAGCAGTTCTTC CASSPPPVGGNEQFF . many TRBJ2-1 TRBV7-9
TGTGCCAGCAGCGTTGATTCTAGCGGGAGTGTGGCAGATACGCAGTATTTT CASSVDSSGSVADTQYF TRBD2 few TRBJ2-3 TRBV9
TGTGCCACCAGTGATGAGACAGGGAAATCCTACAATGAGCAGTTCTTC CATSDETGKSYNEQFF TRBD1 . TRBJ2-1 TRBV24-1
TGCAGCGTTCATGGAATTAGGCTAGCGGGGCCGAGTGAGACCCAGTACTTC CSVHGIRLAGPSETQYF TRBD2 . TRBJ2-5 TRBV29-1
TGCAGTGCACCGGGTTATCATCTTGATACGCAGTATTTT CSAPGYHLDTQYF . many TRBJ2-3 TRBV20-1
TGTGCCAGCAGCTCGACAGGGATTCAGCCCCAGCATTTT CASSSTGIQPQHF TRBD1 many TRBJ1-5 TRBV11-2
TGTGCCTGGAGTCGCAGGTCGGACACTGAAGCTTTCTTT CAWSRRSDTEAFF . many TRBJ1-1 TRBV30
TGCGCCAGCAGCTTGGCGGCAGGGTGGTCCTACGAGCAGTACTTC CASSLAAGWSYEQYF . many TRBJ2-7 TRBV5-1
TGTGCCAGCAGCCGTTGGGGACTAGCTGTTGAGCAGTTCTTC CASSRWGLAVEQFF TRBD2 many TRBJ2-1 TRBV3-1
TGTGCCAGCAGCTTCCTGGCTAGCGGAACTTCCACCTACGAGCAGTACTTC CASSFLASGTSTYEQYF TRBD2 . TRBJ2-7 TRBV11-1
TGTGCCAGCAGTTACGTAGGGGGCCAAGAGACCCAGTACTTC CASSYVGGQETQYF . many TRBJ2-5 TRBV6-2/TRBV6-3
TGTGCCAGCAGTCTTGGGTCGGGTCGTCAAAATGAGCAGTTCTTC CASSLGSGRQNEQFF . many TRBJ2-1 TRBV27
TGTGCCAGCAGTGGCGTGGGGACCGGATTAGCCAAAAACATTCAGTACTTC CASSGVGTGLAKNIQYF . . TRBJ2-4 TRBV6-1
TGCGCCAGCAGTCGGACTAGCAGTAGCACAGATACGCAGTATTTT CASSRTSSSTDTQYF TRBD2 few TRBJ2-3 TRBV4-1